This T cell receptor beta chain derives from a study of blood T cell repertoires in COVID-19 (dated by TCRdb to between 2020 and 2021). For the wider study: Samples from collaborators originated in the United States, Italy and Spain and spanned both the acute and convalescent phases of COVID-19. Deeply sampled blood TCRbeta repertoires from subjects exposed to, actively infected with, or recovered from COVID-19 were included in the dataset. A de-identified subject ID, COVID-19 status, age in years and sex were almost always included in the sample metadata. The repertoires were released in a freely available public database intended as a resource for research on the immune response to SARS-CoV-2. The prospective study material was composed of cDNA or gDNA derived from T cells, B-cell-depleted T cells, or PBMCs. HLA class I and class II types, where available, came from metadata supplied by the sample provider rather than from assay-based typing. The samples were drawn from the first 160 participants of the ongoing ImmuneRACE study and from more than 1,000 subjects provided by 6 global collaborators. What the study reported, not specific to this receptor: How much clinical and demographic metadata was included differed by source and by participant, and the metadata was provided uncurated.

The table lists this clone with a count of one. Its antigen has not been determined. Base qualities are not at hand, and no much larger clone is one base apart. TCRbeta CDR3 regions were amplified from genomic DNA by means of the immunoSEQ Assay, a bias-controlled multiplex PCR. Regarding the original processing steps: Within the assay, amplification of reference gene primers was used to estimate how many nucleated cells each sample contained. To quantify the absolute abundance of each unique TCRbeta CDR3 rearrangement, sequence reads were collapsed and filtered. For each sample, productive Simpson clonality was calculated as the square root of Simpson's diversity index over productive rearrangements. TCRdb's version of the immuneACCESS table is confined to in-frame rearrangements and falls short of the full clone set. An unresolved V gene accounts for under half of the shortfall where checked; the remainder is of unknown origin. V and J calls and clone size follow that table, whereas D and trimming were derived from the DNA. The sample table holds approximately 73,000 clones, of which 89% were seen once. Clones ranked in the top ten supply around 10% of the sample.

The collaborating institutions used their own protocols to collect whole blood in K2EDTA tubes. For TCRbeta analysis, collaborators shipped samples as frozen whole blood, isolated PBMCs, or DNA extracted from either of those sample types. The CDR3 covers 16 residues, taking in both the cysteine and the phenylalanine. Only CDR3 DNA is held: 48 bases, read in frame from base 1. The germline V gene (reference sequence) supplies CDR1 LNHDA and CDR2 SQIVND. Here V drops 8 bases and J drops 0 bases, and the junction holds 5 bases not matched to any gene. The sequence was collected from a man older than 75 with acute or convalescent COVID-19. This receptor chain uses TRBV19 and TRBJ2-2; 11 central nucleotides agree with TRBD2. Sequencing was performed on peripheral blood. DNA sequence: TGTGCCAGTGCGACTAGCGGGGCTCCGAACACCGGGGAGCTGTTTTTT. Translated, it gives CASATSGAPNTGELFF.